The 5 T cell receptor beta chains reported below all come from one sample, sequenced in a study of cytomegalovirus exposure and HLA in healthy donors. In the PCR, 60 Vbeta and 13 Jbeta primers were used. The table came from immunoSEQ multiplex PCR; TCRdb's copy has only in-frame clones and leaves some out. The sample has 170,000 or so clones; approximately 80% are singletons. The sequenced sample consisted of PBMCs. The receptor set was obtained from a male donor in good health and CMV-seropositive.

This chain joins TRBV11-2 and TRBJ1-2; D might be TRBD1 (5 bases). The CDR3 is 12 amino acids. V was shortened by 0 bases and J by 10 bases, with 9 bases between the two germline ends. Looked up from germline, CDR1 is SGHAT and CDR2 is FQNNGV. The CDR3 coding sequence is TGTGCCAGCAGCTTAGAGGCAGGGCCCTACACCTTC. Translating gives CASSLEAGPYTF.

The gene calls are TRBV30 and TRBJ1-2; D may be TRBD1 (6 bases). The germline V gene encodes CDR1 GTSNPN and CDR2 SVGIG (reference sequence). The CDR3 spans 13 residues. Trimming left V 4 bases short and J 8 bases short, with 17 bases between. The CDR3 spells CAWTSDRSEGYTF. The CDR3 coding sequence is TGTGCCTGGACCTCAGACAGGTCCGAGGGCTACACCTTC.

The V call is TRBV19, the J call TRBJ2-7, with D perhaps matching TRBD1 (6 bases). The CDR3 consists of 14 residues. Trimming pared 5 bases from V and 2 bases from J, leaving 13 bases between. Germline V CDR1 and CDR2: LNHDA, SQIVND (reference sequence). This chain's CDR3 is CASSYHRVPYEQYF. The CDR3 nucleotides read TGTGCCAGTAGTTACCACAGGGTTCCCTACGAGCAGTACTTC.

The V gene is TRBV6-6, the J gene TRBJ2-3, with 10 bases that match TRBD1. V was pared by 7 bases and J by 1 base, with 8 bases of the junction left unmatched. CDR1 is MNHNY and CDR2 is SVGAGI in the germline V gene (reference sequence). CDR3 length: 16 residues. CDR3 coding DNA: TGTGCCAGCAATAGACAGGGGGCGCTTGGCACAGATACGCAGTATTTT. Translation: CASNRQGALGTDTQYF.

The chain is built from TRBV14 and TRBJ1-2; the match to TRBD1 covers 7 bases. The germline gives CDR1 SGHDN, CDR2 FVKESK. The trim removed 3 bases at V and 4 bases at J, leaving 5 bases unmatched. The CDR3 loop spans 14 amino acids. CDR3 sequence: CASSQGGQIYGYTF. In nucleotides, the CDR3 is TGTGCCAGCAGCCAGGGGGGACAGATCTATGGCTACACCTTC.